Presented here are 20 T cell receptor beta chains from one specimen sequenced in a study of T cells in tuberculosis. Only in-frame clones appear in the TCRdb table, and some are missing; sequencing was by immunoSEQ multiplex PCR. Of 40,000 to 50,000 clones in the sample, approximately 95% were seen once. Sample: PBMCs. These receptors were obtained from a donor aged 10-35 years with latent tuberculosis or without tuberculosis infection.

This clone was counted once. The CDR3 DNA follows: TGTGCCAGCAGCCCAGACGGCAGGGCGAACACTGAAGCTTTCTTT. The encoded protein is CASSPDGRANTEAFF. This rearrangement joins TRBV7-9 to TRBJ1-1; possibly TRBD1 for D (5 bases). The CDR3 length is 15 residues. Trimming removed 5 bases at V and 1 base at J, with 14 bases between. Looked up from germline, CDR1 is SEHNR and CDR2 is FQNEAQ (reference sequence).

The V gene is TRBV30, the J gene TRBJ1-5; a possible D gene is TRBD1 (6 bases). The CDR3 spans 13 residues. Germline CDR1 reads GTSNPN; CDR2 reads SVGIG (reference sequence). V lost 3 bases to trimming and J lost 4 bases, with 10 bases between them. In nucleotides, the CDR3 is TGTGCCTGGAGAACAGGGAATAATCAGCCCCAGCATTTT. Residues: CAWRTGNNQPQHF.

The chain links TRBV28 to TRBJ1-2, with TRBD1 as a possible D gene (6 bases). CDR3 length equals 12 residues. CDR1 and CDR2 (germline): MDHEN, SYDVKM. With 4 bases removed from V and 5 bases from J, the gap between germline ends came to 8 bases. CDR3 sequence (DNA): TGTGCCAGCAGTTCAGGGACATATGGCTACACCTTC. Translating gives CASSSGTYGYTF.

The chain links TRBV9 to TRBJ1-2, with D unresolved. Germline CDR1 SGDLS, CDR2 YYNGEE. The CDR3 runs to 15 residues. The V gene lost 3 bases and the J gene lost 1 base, with 13 bases spanning the gap. For the CDR3, the DNA is TGTGCCAGCAGCGCCCGGGAGGATTATAACTATGGCTACACCTTC. Translating it yields CASSAREDYNYGYTF.

This chain uses TRBV30 with TRBJ2-3; TRBD1 might be the D (6 bases). The CDR3 totals 13 residues. CDR1 is GTSNPN and CDR2 is SVGIG in the germline V gene (reference sequence). Deletions cut 4 bases from V and 0 bases from J, with 8 bases between. The CDR3 sequence is CAWTGVSTDTQYF. The DNA of the CDR3 is TGTGCCTGGACAGGGGTTAGCACAGATACGCAGTATTTT.

The genes are TRBV29-1 and TRBJ1-1, with 10 bases lining up with TRBD1. CDR1 and CDR2 from the germline V gene are SQVTM and ANQGSEA. V was pared by 7 bases and J by 3 bases, with 5 bases of the junction left unmatched. The CDR3 covers 13 residues. The CDR3 loop reads CSDFGTGDTEAFF. Here the CDR3 DNA reads TGCAGCGATTTTGGGACAGGGGACACTGAAGCTTTCTTT. Supplemented by reference TRBV29-1 and TRBJ1-1, the full variable domain reads SAVISQKPSRDICQRGTSLTIQCQVDSQVTMMFWYRQQPGQSLTLIATANQGSEATYESGFVIDKFPISRPNLTFSTLTVSNMSPEDSSIYLCSDFGTGDTEAFFGQGTRLTVV.

This sequence joins TRBV19 and TRBJ1-6; weak D call: TRBD1 (6 bases). The CDR3 sequence is 14 residues long. Between the trimmed V and J ends, which lost 3 bases and 15 bases, there was a span of 18 bases. Germline values: CDR1 LNHDA, CDR2 SQIVND (reference sequence). The DNA of the CDR3 is TGTGCCAGTAGTATCGGGCAGGGGACCTCGGTCCTCCACTTT. Translated: CASSIGQGTSVLHF.

The gene calls are TRBV29-1 and TRBJ1-1, with D tentatively TRBD1 (6 bases). V was clipped by 4 bases and J by 6 bases, with 15 bases between them. This CDR3 spans 13 amino acids. Germline values: CDR1 SQVTM, CDR2 ANQGSEA. The CDR3: CSVVSRDTSEAFF. The CDR3 bases are TGCAGCGTTGTCTCCAGGGACACGTCTGAAGCTTTCTTT. The full variable domain, with the rest looked up from reference TRBV29-1 and TRBJ1-1, is SAVISQKPSRDICQRGTSLTIQCQVDSQVTMMFWYRQQPGQSLTLIATANQGSEATYESGFVIDKFPISRPNLTFSTLTVSNMSPEDSSIYLCSVVSRDTSEAFFGQGTRLTVV.

V and J are TRBV4-1 and TRBJ2-3; 9 bases are shared with TRBD2. The CDR3 is made up of 17 amino acids. Looked up from germline, CDR1 is MGHRA and CDR2 is YSYEKL. V trimming: 4 bases; J trimming: 2 bases; junction bases outside the gene matches: 10. The CDR3 loop reads CASSPNHPSGDTDTQYF. For the CDR3, the DNA is TGCGCCAGCAGCCCAAATCATCCTAGCGGGGACACAGATACGCAGTATTTT.

This clone was counted once. This chain uses TRBV6-4 with TRBJ2-3; D perhaps matches TRBD2 (5 bases). The V and J ends lost 6 bases and 1 base respectively, with 11 bases between them. Germline V gene lookup returns CDR1 MRHNA and CDR2 SNTAGT. The CDR3 loop spans 14 amino acids. CDR3 sequence reads: CASSETRGTDTQYF. CDR3 in DNA: TGTGCCAGCAGCGAAACTAGGGGCACAGATACGCAGTATTTT.

V and J are TRBV27 and TRBJ1-2; tentatively, D is TRBD1 (6 bases). The CDR3 sequence is 13 residues long. Trimming stripped 3 bases from V and 8 bases from J, with 13 bases between. CDR1 and CDR2 (germline): MNHEY, SMNVEV (reference sequence). CDR3 loop: CASSFIQGGGYTF. The DNA of the CDR3 is TGTGCCAGCAGTTTCATACAGGGCGGCGGCTACACCTTC.

This clone appeared once. This chain uses TRBV4-3 with TRBJ2-7; a weak D match, TRBD1 (6 bases). Germline loops: CDR1 LGHNA, CDR2 YSLEER. Deletions cut 0 bases from V and 1 base from J, with 10 bases between. This CDR3 comprises 15 residues. Written as DNA, the CDR3 is TGCGCCAGCAGCCAAGATAGCAGGGGATCCTACGAGCAGTACTTC. Protein: CASSQDSRGSYEQYF.

This clone occurred a few times. This chain joins TRBV25-1 and TRBJ2-3; D gene uncertain. Germline-derived CDR1 and CDR2 are MGHDK and SYGVNS. Trimming cost V 2 bases and J 1 base, with 13 bases left between them. CDR3 length: 16 residues. The CDR3 reads CASSEGRKARTDTQYF. The DNA of the CDR3 is TGTGCCAGCAGTGAAGGTCGGAAAGCGCGCACAGATACGCAGTATTTT.

The chain is built from TRBV18 and TRBJ2-1, with 10 bases identical to TRBD1. CDR1 and CDR2 (germline): KGHSH, LQKENI. V trimming: 0 bases; J trimming: 8 bases; junction bases outside the gene matches: 10. The CDR3 runs 17 residues. This CDR3 reads CASSPPGWDRGADEQFF. CDR3 nucleotides: TGTGCCAGCTCACCACCGGGGTGGGACAGGGGAGCAGATGAGCAGTTCTTC.

CDR3 coding DNA: TGTGCCAGCAGCGCCCAAATGAGCTCCTACAATGAGCAGTTCTTC. Translating it yields CASSAQMSSYNEQFF. This chain uses TRBV9 with TRBJ2-1, with D hard to call. This CDR3 is 15 amino acids long. The V gene's germline CDR1 is SGDLS and CDR2 YYNGEE. V was trimmed by 3 bases and J by 0 bases, leaving 10 bases between them.

The genes are TRBV5-4 and TRBJ2-1; D might be TRBD1 (5 bases). Looked up from germline, CDR1 is SGHNT and CDR2 is YYREEE (reference sequence). The CDR3 contains 16 residues. Trimming cost V 3 bases and J 0 bases, with 13 bases left between them. CDR3 DNA sequence: TGTGCCAGCAGCTACAAACAGGTCAGCTCCTACAATGAGCAGTTCTTC. It encodes CASSYKQVSSYNEQFF.

This clone appeared once. The rearrangement links TRBV27 to TRBJ2-7, with D hard to call. CDR3 length: 13 residues. Germline CDR1 and CDR2: MNHEY and SMNVEV (reference sequence). Trimming removed 0 bases from V and 5 bases from J, with 8 bases in between. The CDR3: CASSLSFVDEQYF. The CDR3 DNA sequence: TGTGCCAGCAGTTTATCGTTCGTCGACGAGCAGTACTTC.

V and J are TRBV30 and TRBJ1-5; D remains unclear. Trimming pared 3 bases from V and 4 bases from J, leaving 7 bases between. Germline values: CDR1 GTSNPN, CDR2 SVGIG (reference sequence). There are 12 residues in the CDR3. In DNA form, the CDR3 reads TGTGCCTGGAGGACGGGGAATCAGCCCCAGCATTTT. Its protein is CAWRTGNQPQHF.

This clone was detected once. The CDR3 DNA follows: TGTGCCAGCAGTTTAGATCTCACGAGAGAGACCCAGTACTTC. It yields the protein CASSLDLTRETQYF. This chain joins TRBV27 and TRBJ2-5; D is ambiguous. V shed 2 bases and J shed 4 bases, with 11 bases lying between them. In germline, CDR1 is MNHEY, CDR2 SMNVEV (reference sequence). The CDR3 is 14 amino acids.

This sequence joins TRBV2 and TRBJ2-2; 9 bases map to TRBD1. The CDR3 loop spans 13 amino acids. The V and J ends lost 6 bases and 6 bases, in that order; junction bases with no gene match: 2. The germline V gene encodes CDR1 SNHLY and CDR2 FYNNEI. CDR3 nucleotides: TGTGCCAGCAGGGGGACAGGGTCCGGGGAGCTGTTTTTT. Translating it yields CASRGTGSGELFF. The full variable domain, rest sourced from reference TRBV2 and TRBJ2-2, is EPEVTQTPSHQVTQMGQEVILRCVPISNHLYFYWYRQILGQKVEFLVSFYNNEISEKSEIFDDQFSVERPDGSNFTLKIRSTKLEDSAMYFCASRGTGSGELFFGEGSRLTVL.